A selection of T cell receptor beta chains follows, all from one sample in a study of CXCR3-negative and CXCR3-positive naive CD8 T cells. TCRdb reanalyzed the 5' RACE reads, giving one entry per CDR3 protein sequence and no DNA. This sample contains more than 80,000 distinct CDR3 sequences. The specimen was naive CXCR3+ CD8+ T cells from blood. These TCRs come from a human donor in good health. Some clones in this sample may be carry-over from other donors' samples. Each CDR3 is given with its conserved first and last residue.

j_gene: TRBJ2-1; v_gene: TRBV7-9; CDR3aa: CASSPQGPPGLEQFF
j_gene: TRBJ2-7; v_gene: TRBV27; CDR3aa: CASSPSPGNLVHEQYF
j_gene: TRBJ2-7; v_gene: TRBV28; CDR3aa: CASSLRTMEQYF
j_gene: TRBJ2-2; v_gene: TRBV20-1; CDR3aa: CSAFGLELGTGELFF
j_gene: TRBJ2-1; v_gene: TRBV5-5; CDR3aa: CASSSVVPPPADEQFF
j_gene: TRBJ2-3; v_gene: TRBV14; CDR3aa: CASSTLALRADTQYF
j_gene: TRBJ2-7; v_gene: TRBV7-9; CDR3aa: CASRSGNSYEQYF
j_gene: TRBJ2-7; v_gene: TRBV7-2; CDR3aa: CASSVDPTDEQYF
j_gene: TRBJ2-1; v_gene: TRBV29-1; CDR3aa: CSVESSNEQFF
j_gene: TRBJ2-3; v_gene: TRBV29-1; CDR3aa: CSVIRVLTDTQYF
j_gene: TRBJ1-2; v_gene: TRBV5-1; CDR3aa: CASSYQGGADGYTF
j_gene: TRBJ2-1; v_gene: TRBV7-9; CDR3aa: CASSLVGGGLSYNEQFF
j_gene: TRBJ2-2; v_gene: TRBV4-1; CDR3aa: CASSQDRYGELFF
j_gene: TRBJ2-1; v_gene: TRBV5-1; CDR3aa: CASSSNRDSPYNEQFF
j_gene: TRBJ1-1; v_gene: TRBV7-9; CDR3aa: CASKRANTEAFF
j_gene: TRBJ2-7; v_gene: TRBV28; CDR3aa: CASRRPREGHEQYF
j_gene: TRBJ2-7; v_gene: TRBV5-5; CDR3aa: CASSLAALYEQYF
j_gene: TRBJ2-7; v_gene: TRBV30; CDR3aa: CAWDDRLSEQYF
j_gene: TRBJ2-1; v_gene: TRBV27; CDR3aa: CASSGLASEQFF
j_gene: TRBJ2-1; v_gene: TRBV7-3; CDR3aa: CASSLSSTTRKNNEQFF
j_gene: TRBJ2-2; v_gene: TRBV12-3/TRBV12-4; CDR3aa: CAGSPRGDNGGELFF
j_gene: TRBJ2-1; v_gene: TRBV5-1; CDR3aa: CASREWDRAGNEQFF
j_gene: TRBJ1-1; v_gene: TRBV7-9; CDR3aa: CASSLGVGNTEAFF
j_gene: TRBJ1-1; v_gene: TRBV20-1; CDR3aa: CSASYRDGLRGTEAFF
j_gene: TRBJ1-3; v_gene: TRBV9; CDR3aa: CASSVESGAGNTIYF
j_gene: TRBJ2-3; v_gene: TRBV12-3/TRBV12-4; CDR3aa: CASSSTGGDKRTDTQYF
j_gene: TRBJ2-1; v_gene: TRBV20-1; CDR3aa: CSARKEGLAGGVPYNEQFF
j_gene: TRBJ1-1; v_gene: TRBV28; CDR3aa: CASSLLPFPSRNTEAFF
j_gene: TRBJ2-7; v_gene: TRBV27; CDR3aa: CASRLIRGGGEQYF
j_gene: TRBJ2-1; v_gene: TRBV6-5; CDR3aa: CASSYPYGHEQFF
j_gene: TRBJ1-1; v_gene: TRBV9; CDR3aa: CASSVAQGEVLNTEAFF
j_gene: TRBJ2-1; v_gene: TRBV6-2/TRBV6-3; CDR3aa: CASSYSDYNEQFF
j_gene: TRBJ2-1; v_gene: TRBV10-2; CDR3aa: CATGLSFTYNEQFF
j_gene: TRBJ2-7; v_gene: TRBV29-1; CDR3aa: CSVEEFCHEQYF
j_gene: TRBJ2-7; v_gene: TRBV29-1; CDR3aa: CSGSGGSSYEQYF
j_gene: TRBJ2-1; v_gene: TRBV27; CDR3aa: CASSLFAGTGGRNEQFF
j_gene: TRBJ2-5; v_gene: TRBV7-9; CDR3aa: CASSHGTSAETQYF
j_gene: TRBJ2-1; v_gene: TRBV29-1; CDR3aa: CSVEEETGGEFF
j_gene: TRBJ2-5; v_gene: TRBV28; CDR3aa: CASSLQGYETQYF
j_gene: TRBJ1-1; v_gene: TRBV20-1; CDR3aa: CSASWDPNNPTEAFF
j_gene: TRBJ1-1; v_gene: TRBV19; CDR3aa: CASSLSGTGATEAFF
j_gene: TRBJ2-7; v_gene: TRBV7-9; CDR3aa: CASSLGAPYEQYF